Reported below is one TCR beta chain. In its sample, this clone was seen a few times. Which antigen it targets is not known. Base qualities are not at hand, and no much larger clone is one base apart. The sample's time point label, in plain terms: week 47, end of study. A 20-mer mutant IDH1 peptide at 300 micrograms in Montanide made up each vaccine dose, which was injected subcutaneously together with topical imiquimod. Patients received eight vaccinations in weeks 1, 3, 5, 7, 11, 15, 19 and 23, corresponding to visits V03 through V10. The donors had newly diagnosed IDH1-mutant astrocytomas of WHO grade 3 or 4 that showed loss of nuclear ATRX. The samples were drawn from NOA16, a multicentre, single-arm, open-label phase I trial in Germany that tested a mutant IDH1 peptide vaccine in humans for the first time. Genomic DNA for TCRB sequencing was extracted from EDTA blood using the DNeasy Blood and Tissue Kit.

The library was generated by the immunoSEQ multiplex PCR assay. Rearranged TCR beta chain sequences were amplified using the hsTCRB Kit according to the manufacturer's protocol. An Illumina MiSeq was used to sequence the TCRB libraries. Regarding the original processing steps: The kit vendor's proprietary platform handled demultiplexing, trimming and gene mapping. This is the immuneACCESS table as TCRdb keeps it, with only in-frame sequences that have V and J called. A part of the clones is gone; compared with another copy, unresolved V genes explain less than half, and the rest is unexplained. That table is the source of V, J and clone size, and D and trimming were worked out from the DNA. This sample comprises roughly 86,000 clones, nearly 90% of them detected only once. 0.77% of the sample belongs to the ten largest clones. The junction shows trimming of 6 bases on V and 3 bases on J, and the gene matches do not reach 1 base of it. Including the terminal cysteine and phenylalanine, the CDR3 comprises 12 residues. CDR3 DNA only is kept here, 36 bases in frame from base 1. CDR1 and CDR2, looked up from the germline V gene (reference sequence), are SEHNR and FQNEAQ.

The data were taken from a study of a mutant IDH1 vaccine in newly diagnosed glioma (dated by TCRdb to 2020 to 2022). Regarding the research as a whole: Vaccination began 4-6 weeks after radiotherapy alone, or alongside temozolomide cycles in the chemotherapy-containing groups. Peripheral blood was collected at six visits: V03 (baseline), V05, V07, V10, V12 and V13. Prior to enrollment, patients had been given standard therapy consisting of radiotherapy alone, temozolomide alone, or radiochemotherapy with temozolomide, with the combination given to most patients. For exploratory analyses, roughly 25 treated patients had longitudinal TCRB deep sequencing done wherever samples were available. The week-35 safety follow-up took place at visit V12, and the week-47 end of study took place at visit V13. The roughly 30 treated patients were roughly 62% male and around 40% female, with a mean age of around 40 years.

Summary of the overall study and its limitations: Across multiple MHC alleles, vaccine-induced immune responses were seen in 93.3% of patients. Pseudoprogression seemed to be unrelated to changes in the top peripheral T cell clonotypes found by TCRB sequencing. The authors stated that sample limitations prevented analyses of patient blood samples from being reproduced. PBMC samples for TCRB deep sequencing were selected based on availability.

This chain is built from TRBV7-9 and TRBJ1-1, and TRBD1 matches 7 of the central bases. This specimen consisted of PBMCs, obtained from a glioma patient whose treatment included an IDH1 peptide vaccine. The sequence came from a woman aged 45-65 years with glioma. The CDR3 amino acid sequence is: CASRQGYTEAFF. In nucleotide form, the sequence is TGTGCCAGCAGACAGGGGTACACTGAAGCTTTCTTT. The variable domain in full, with residues beyond the CDR3 obtained from the reference TRBV7-9 and TRBJ1-1 genes, is DTGVSQNPRHKITKRGQNVTFRCDPISEHNRLYWYRQTLGQGPEFLTYFQNEAQLEKSRLLSDRFSAERPKGSFSTLEIQRTEQGDSAMYLCASRQGYTEAFFGQGTRLTVV.